These 32 T cell receptor beta chains originate from one sample sequenced in a study of blood T cells in healthy people across ages. Together with a sample-barcoded 5' primer, a J-beta primer mix was included in a second PCR lasting roughly 6 to 12 cycles. Using its own MiXCR run on the 5' RACE reads, TCRdb lists one record per CDR3 protein. The repertoire holds over a million distinct CDR3 sequences, with 35% to 45% as singletons. Sample: blood. The receptors were gathered from a woman between 18 and 29 years old in good health.

The chain carries TRBV5-1 and TRBJ2-1; 16 nucleotides align to TRBD2. CDR3 length equals 20 residues. Germline CDR1 reads SGHRS; CDR2 reads YFSETQ. The V gene end was trimmed by 6 bases and the J gene end by 6 bases; junction bases not matched to a gene: 18. CDR3 DNA: TGCGCCAGCATCGCCGGGACTAGCGGGGGGGCGTCTCCTAGCCGCAATGAGCAGTTCTTC. It codes for CASIAGTSGGASPSRNEQFF. The full variable domain, completed using reference TRBV5-1 and TRBJ2-1, is KAGVTQTPRYLIKTRGQQVTLSCSPISGHRSVSWYQQTPGQGLQFLFEYFSETQRNKGNFPGRFSGRQFSNSRSEMNVSTLELGDSALYLCASIAGTSGGASPSRNEQFFGPGTRLTVL.

The chain combines TRBV20-1 with TRBJ1-2; D unresolved. This CDR3 contains 15 residues. The V gene's germline CDR1 is DFQATT and CDR2 SNEGSKA (reference sequence). Trimming cost V 5 bases and J 0 bases, with 16 bases left between them. CDR3 nucleotides: TGCAGTGCTCCTAGGTTGGGCAGAGCTAACTATGGCTACACCTTC. Residues: CSAPRLGRANYGYTF.

This clonotype has only a few counts. The chain is built from TRBV28 and TRBJ1-5; D unclear. Germline V gene data show CDR1 as MDHEN and CDR2 as SYDVKM. With 2 bases removed from V and 0 bases from J, the gap between germline ends came to 5 bases. The CDR3 is made up of 14 amino acids. CDR3 residues: CASSLIFSNQPQHF. For the CDR3, the DNA is TGTGCCAGCAGTTTAATTTTTAGCAATCAGCCCCAGCATTTT.

This chain connects TRBV27 to TRBJ1-1; D is perhaps TRBD1 (5 bases). Germline CDR1 reads MNHEY; CDR2 reads SMNVEV (reference sequence). The CDR3 is made up of 13 amino acids. The germline V and J ends were trimmed by 5 bases and 4 bases, with 11 bases remaining between them. As DNA, the CDR3 is TGTGCCAGCAGTCCTGGACACCTCACTGAAGCTTTCTTT. It translates to CASSPGHLTEAFF.

This clonotype showed up just once. The rearrangement joins TRBV20-1 to TRBJ2-3, with D maybe TRBD2 (6 bases). V gave up 3 bases and J gave up 4 bases, with 17 bases separating them. CDR3 length: 15 amino acids. The V gene's germline CDR1 is DFQATT and CDR2 SNEGSKA (reference sequence). The CDR3 DNA reads as TGCAGTGCTAGTTTCGCGCGGGGCTACTCAGATACGCAGTATTTT. Translation gives CSASFARGYSDTQYF.

This chain links TRBV19 with TRBJ2-1; 8 bases are a match to TRBD2. The CDR3 sequence is 16 residues long. The junction had 10 bases not matched to a gene; V was cut back by 3 bases and J by 6 bases. Germline CDR1 and CDR2: LNHDA and SQIVND (reference sequence). The CDR3 region is CASSIAGLAGFNEQFF. The DNA of the CDR3 is TGTGCCAGTAGTATCGCGGGATTAGCGGGGTTCAATGAGCAGTTCTTC.

This chain connects TRBV7-2 to TRBJ1-2; D is undetermined. The CDR3 totals 15 residues. Per germline, CDR1 SGHTA and CDR2 FQGNSA. Trimming pared 4 bases from V and 7 bases from J, leaving 19 bases between. The DNA for the CDR3 is TGTGCCAGCAGCTCAGCTCGGGATGCCCTGAGTGGCTACACCTTC. This codes for CASSSARDALSGYTF. The complete variable domain, with remaining parts taken from reference TRBV7-2 and TRBJ1-2, reads GAGVSQSPSNKVTEKGKDVELRCDPISGHTALYWYRQSLGQGLEFLIYFQGNSAPDKSGLPSDRFSAERTGGSVSTLTIQRTQQEDSAVYLCASSSARDALSGYTFGSGTRLTVV.

This rearrangement joins TRBV2 to TRBJ1-1, with D maybe TRBD1 (5 bases). The CDR3 contains 15 residues. CDR1 is SNHLY and CDR2 is FYNNEI in the germline V gene. V was clipped by 8 bases and J by 2 bases, with 18 bases between them. The CDR3 is CASSEQGAYNTEAFF. DNA of the CDR3: TGTGCCAGCTCCGAACAAGGGGCTTACAACACTGAAGCTTTCTTT.

Comment on this clonotype: Being one base from a much bigger clone, this may be a read error. The rearrangement links TRBV5-5 to TRBJ2-3, with TRBD1 matching over 9 bases. CDR3 length: 15 residues. The V segment lost 3 bases and the J segment 1 base; nucleotides outside the gene matches: 3. Germline V CDR1 and CDR2: SGHKS, YYEKEE (reference sequence). The CDR3: CASSSWTGGTDTQYF. CDR3 DNA sequence: TGTGCCAGCAGCTCCTGGACAGGGGGCACAGATACGCAGTATTTT.

In this sample, this clonotype turned up once. V is TRBV5-1 and J is TRBJ2-1, with D perhaps matching TRBD2 (5 bases). V lost 0 bases, J lost 2 bases, and 9 bases lay in between. Germline CDR1 reads SGHRS; CDR2 reads YFSETQ. The CDR3 runs to 15 residues. The CDR3: CASSLASTAYNEQFF. In nucleotides, the CDR3 is TGCGCCAGCAGCTTGGCTAGCACCGCCTACAATGAGCAGTTCTTC.

The chain combines TRBV7-2 with TRBJ2-7, with D unresolved. Germline assignment: CDR1 SGHTA and CDR2 FQGNSA. CDR3 length: 13 amino acids. The V gene lost 2 bases and the J gene lost 5 bases, with 10 bases spanning the gap. CDR3 DNA: TGTGCCAGCAGCTTAATTGGGCCCAACGAGCAGTACTTC. Its translation is CASSLIGPNEQYF.

This clonotype was seen more than once but under ten times. V gene TRBV20-1 combines with J gene TRBJ2-3; 7 nucleotides match TRBD2. The junction had 17 bases not matched to a gene; V was cut back by 0 bases and J by 5 bases. The CDR3 sequence is 18 residues long. Germline lookup yields CDR1 DFQATT and CDR2 SNEGSKA (reference sequence). The CDR3 DNA reads as TGCAGTGCTAGAGATAATCGCGGGGGAACGGGGGGATTAGATACGCAGTATTTT. Its protein product is CSARDNRGGTGGLDTQYF.

This clonotype was counted a few times. This chain links TRBV4-3 with TRBJ2-4, with D possibly being TRBD1 (6 bases). The J call may be mistaken, given a closer DNA end match to TRBJ2-7. The CDR3 consists of 14 residues. Germline loops: CDR1 LGHNA, CDR2 YSLEER. The CDR3 sequence is CASSDSRGPYEQYF. The CDR3 nucleotides read TGCGCCAGCAGCGATAGCAGGGGCCCCTACGAGCAGTACTTC.

Notes on this clonotype: One end of the junction is discordant with germline, which a read error may explain. V usage is TRBV7-2 and J usage is TRBJ2-3; 7 bases align to TRBD2. Germline CDR1 reads SGHTA; CDR2 reads FQGNSA. The CDR3 consists of 14 residues. The CDR3 region has the DNA TGTGCCAGCAGCTTAGCCCACCGGGGAGGGACGCGGTATTTT. Protein product: CASSLAHRGGTRYF.

This clonotype was observed a handful of times. V and J are TRBV29-1 and TRBJ2-3; D gene ambiguous. With 4 bases removed from V and 0 bases from J, the gap between germline ends came to 14 bases. The CDR3 has 15 residues. CDR1 and CDR2 (germline): SQVTM, ANQGSEA. The CDR3 coding sequence is TGCAGCGTTGCGAGTCGACTCTCTAGCACAGATACGCAGTATTTT. Its translation is CSVASRLSSTDTQYF.

The V call is TRBV12-3 or TRBV12-4, the J call TRBJ2-1; D might be TRBD2 (7 bases). With 7 bases removed from V and 7 bases from J, the gap between germline ends came to 14 bases. The CDR3 covers 13 residues. The CDR3 coding sequence is TGTGCCAGCACCCTGGGGGGGGCTAATGAGCAGTTCTTC. Translating it yields CASTLGGANEQFF.

This clonotype was counted between two and nine times. The chain carries TRBV9 and TRBJ2-1; the match to TRBD2 covers 12 bases. The CDR3 is made up of 17 amino acids. After removal of 0 bases from V and 5 bases from J, the junction contained 6 bases not matched to a gene. The germline V gene encodes CDR1 SGDLS and CDR2 YYNGEE. CDR3 bases: TGTGCCAGCAGCGTAGGGACTAGCGGGAATCAGGACAATGAGCAGTTCTTC. Translation: CASSVGTSGNQDNEQFF.

This clonotype was recorded a few times. The rearrangement uses TRBV5-5 and TRBJ2-7, with D uncertain. Germline V gene lookup returns CDR1 SGHKS and CDR2 YYEKEE (reference sequence). The length of the CDR3 is 12 residues. V shed 4 bases and J shed 4 bases, with 9 bases lying between them. The CDR3 protein is CASSPQLYEQYF. Here the CDR3 DNA reads TGTGCCAGCAGCCCGCAACTATACGAGCAGTACTTC.

V and J are TRBV12-3 or TRBV12-4 and TRBJ2-3; D is possibly TRBD1 (5 bases). The V and J ends lost 6 bases and 2 bases respectively, with 15 bases between them. CDR3 length: 15 amino acids. The CDR3 is CASRQAGGYTDTQYF. Written as DNA, the CDR3 is TGTGCCAGCAGACAGGCCGGTGGGTACACAGATACGCAGTATTTT.

The chain has TRBV5-1 and TRBJ1-2; D not resolved. Germline V CDR1 and CDR2: SGHRS, YFSETQ. The CDR3 extends over 14 amino acids. V dropped 0 bases and J dropped 4 bases, with 10 bases sitting between them. CDR3 amino acids: CASSLEIRAYGYTF. Here the CDR3 DNA reads TGCGCCAGCAGCTTGGAGATCCGGGCCTATGGCTACACCTTC.

The rearrangement links TRBV7-9 to TRBJ2-7, with D maybe TRBD1 (5 bases). Trimming shortened V by 2 bases and J by 2 bases, and 10 bases separated the two germline ends. Looked up from germline, CDR1 is SEHNR and CDR2 is FQNEAQ (reference sequence). The CDR3 totals 14 residues. CDR3 sequence: CASSLHRFAYEQYF. The CDR3 bases are TGTGCCAGCAGCTTACACAGGTTCGCCTACGAGCAGTACTTC.

The chain couples TRBV28 to TRBJ2-1, with 10 positions matching TRBD2. CDR1 and CDR2 (germline): MDHEN, SYDVKM. This CDR3 contains 14 residues. V lost 2 bases, J lost 9 bases, and 4 bases stayed unmatched. CDR3 sequence (DNA): TGTGCCAGCAGTTTACTGGGACTAGCGTGTGAGCAGTTCTTC. Amino acid sequence: CASSLLGLACEQFF.

The chain combines TRBV27 with TRBJ2-1; 7 nucleotides match TRBD1. The V gene's germline CDR1 is MNHEY and CDR2 SMNVEV (reference sequence). This CDR3 is 15 amino acids long. The V and J ends lost 5 bases and 8 bases, in that order; junction bases with no gene match: 12. This CDR3 is CASSLRQGLPDEQFF. CDR3 nucleotide sequence: TGTGCCAGCAGTCTCAGACAGGGCCTACCTGATGAGCAGTTCTTC.

Turning to this clonotype: This could be a read error, since a much larger clone is one nucleotide away. V gene TRBV2 combines with J gene TRBJ2-5; D is unclear. The CDR3 totals 13 residues. Trimming cost V 7 bases and J 5 bases, with 14 bases left between them. Looked up from germline, CDR1 is SNHLY and CDR2 is FYNNEI. For the CDR3, the DNA is TGTGCCAGCACCAAACTAACGCGGGAGACCCAGTACTTC. Protein product: CASTKLTRETQYF.

This sequence joins TRBV6-2 or TRBV6-3 and TRBJ1-1; the match to TRBD1 covers 10 bases. Germline CDR1 and CDR2: MNHEY and SVGEGT. V shed 5 bases, J shed 6 bases, and the junction held 9 bases outside the gene matches. There are 15 residues in the CDR3. The CDR3 DNA follows: TGTGCCAGCAGTGACCCCGGGACAGGGGTTTCTGAAGCTTTCTTT. This encodes CASSDPGTGVSEAFF.

There are a few counts of this clonotype. The chain is built from TRBV29-1 and TRBJ1-2; D gene uncertain. Trimming left V 3 bases short and J 3 bases short, with 11 bases between. The germline V gene encodes CDR1 SQVTM and CDR2 ANQGSEA. The CDR3 length is 13 residues. DNA of the CDR3: TGCAGCGTTGAGTGGATTCTGGACTATGGCTACACCTTC. Translation gives CSVEWILDYGYTF.

This chain connects TRBV6-2 or TRBV6-3 to TRBJ2-1; the match to TRBD2 covers 8 bases. Matching the DNA end better, TRBJ2-7 makes the J call doubtful. Germline CDR1 reads MNHEY; CDR2 reads SVGEGT. The CDR3 loop spans 16 amino acids. In DNA, the CDR3 is TGTGCCAGCAGTTCACGGGAGGGGAGCTCCTACAATGAGCAGTACTTC. Protein sequence: CASSSREGSSYNEQYF.

The table lists this clonotype with a few counts. The chain combines TRBV20-1 with TRBJ2-7, with TRBD2 identical over 7 bases. V was clipped by 4 bases and J by 4 bases; unmatched bases: 7. CDR3 length: 13 amino acids. Germline V gene sequence: CDR1 DFQATT, CDR2 SNEGSKA (reference sequence). In DNA, the CDR3 is TGCAGTGCTAAGACTAGCCCCGGTTACGAGCAGTACTTC. Its protein is CSAKTSPGYEQYF.

This clonotype occurred a few times. This sequence may be a read error, since a much larger clone differs from it by one base. The chain is built from TRBV5-1 and TRBJ1-1; unclear D gene. There are 13 residues in the CDR3. Germline CDR1 SGHRS, CDR2 YFSETQ. The V and J ends lost 0 bases and 4 bases respectively, with 7 bases between them. DNA of the CDR3: TGCGCCAGCAGCTTGGTCATGAGCACTGAAGCTTTCTTT. Translated, it gives CASSLVMSTEAFF.

On this clonotype: A much larger clone is a single base away; this may be a read error. The chain is built from TRBV7-2 and TRBJ2-1; the D is unclear. Germline V gene sequence: CDR1 SGHTA, CDR2 FQGNSA. This CDR3 has 13 amino acids. Trimming removed 5 bases at V and 13 bases at J, with 18 bases between. Here the CDR3 reads CASSLTRLETQFF. The CDR3, as DNA: TGTGCCAGCAGCCTCACCAGATTGGAGACCCAGTTCTTC.

This chain connects TRBV4-3 to TRBJ2-1; 9 bases map to TRBD2. The CDR3 length is 18 residues. The germline V gene has CDR1 LGHNA and CDR2 YSLEER. The V segment lost 4 bases and the J segment 2 bases; nucleotides outside the gene matches: 12. CDR3 nucleotide sequence: TGCGCCAGCAGCCTGAATGCGGGAGGGCCCACCACCTACAATGAGCAGTTCTTC. Protein sequence: CASSLNAGGPTTYNEQFF.

This clonotype was picked up a small number of times. This chain links TRBV20-1 with TRBJ2-3; unclear D gene. The germline V gene has CDR1 DFQATT and CDR2 SNEGSKA (reference sequence). Trimming removed 3 bases at V and 3 bases at J, with 13 bases between. This CDR3 has 14 residues. The CDR3 reads CSARAFVGTDTQYF. The CDR3 nucleotides are TGCAGTGCTAGGGCCTTTGTTGGAACAGATACGCAGTATTTT.